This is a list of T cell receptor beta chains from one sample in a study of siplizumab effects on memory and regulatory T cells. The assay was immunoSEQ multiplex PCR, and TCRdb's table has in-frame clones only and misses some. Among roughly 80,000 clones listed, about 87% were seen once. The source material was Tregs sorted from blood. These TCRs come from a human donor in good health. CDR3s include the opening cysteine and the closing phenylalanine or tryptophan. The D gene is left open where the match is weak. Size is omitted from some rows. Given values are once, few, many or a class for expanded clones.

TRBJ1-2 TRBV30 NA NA CAWSYPHRGESYGYTF TGTGCCTGGAGTTATCCCCACCGGGGCGAAAGCTATGGCTACACCTTC
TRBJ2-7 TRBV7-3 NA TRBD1 CASSSGQGPAYEQYF TGTGCCAGCAGCTCCGGACAGGGCCCCGCCTACGAGCAGTACTTC
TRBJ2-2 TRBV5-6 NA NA CASSLDRATGELFF TGTGCCAGCAGCTTGGACAGGGCAACCGGGGAGCTGTTTTTT
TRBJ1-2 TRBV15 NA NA CATSRGIAGGRVTGYTF TGTGCCACCAGCAGAGGCATAGCTGGAGGCAGGGTGACTGGCTACACCTTC
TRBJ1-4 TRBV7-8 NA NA CASSLAAGEVEKLFF TGTGCCAGCAGCTTAGCGGCAGGGGAAGTGGAAAAACTGTTTTTT
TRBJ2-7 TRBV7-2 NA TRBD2 CASSAGLAGTSSYEQYF TGTGCCAGCAGCGCGGGACTAGCGGGGACTAGCTCCTACGAGCAGTACTTC
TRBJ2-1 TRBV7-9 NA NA CASSLTGISHNEQFF TGTGCCAGCAGCTTAACAGGGATCAGCCACAATGAGCAGTTCTTC
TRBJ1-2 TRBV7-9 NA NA CASSLRTEGQGYGYTF TGTGCCAGCAGCTTACGGACTGAGGGCCAGGGCTATGGCTACACCTTC
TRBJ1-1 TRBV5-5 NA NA CASSPSSREAFF TGTGCCAGCAGCCCGAGTTCCCGTGAAGCTTTCTTT
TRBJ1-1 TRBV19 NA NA CASSTGLNTEAFF TGTGCCAGTAGCACAGGGCTGAACACTGAAGCTTTCTTT
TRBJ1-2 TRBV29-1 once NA CSVEDMRASYGYTF TGCAGCGTTGAAGATATGAGGGCTAGCTATGGCTACACCTTC
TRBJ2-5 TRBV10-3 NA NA CAISEWGETQYF TGTGCCATCAGTGAGTGGGGAGAGACCCAGTACTTC
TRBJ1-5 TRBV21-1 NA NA CASSKVGQSANQPQHF TGTGCCAGCAGCAAAGTAGGCCAATCTGCCAATCAGCCCCAGCATTTT
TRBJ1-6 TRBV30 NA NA CAWSVLAGDNSPLHF TGTGCCTGGAGTGTCCTCGCAGGTGATAATTCACCCCTCCACTTT
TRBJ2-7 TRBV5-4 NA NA CASTWGYEQYF TGTGCCAGCACCTGGGGGTACGAGCAGTACTTC
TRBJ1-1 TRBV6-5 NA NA CASSPGLRAFF TGTGCCAGCAGTCCGGGACTAAGAGCTTTCTTT
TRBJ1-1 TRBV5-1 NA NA CASSWGRDTEAFF TGCGCCAGCAGCTGGGGCAGGGATACTGAAGCTTTCTTT
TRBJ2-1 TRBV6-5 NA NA CASSLRLTGWNEQFF TGTGCCAGCAGCCTTCGCTTAACAGGGTGGAATGAGCAGTTCTTC
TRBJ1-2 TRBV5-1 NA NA CASSLGQGTYGYTF TGCGCCAGCAGCTTGGGGCAGGGTACCTATGGCTACACCTTC
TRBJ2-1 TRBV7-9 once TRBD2 CASSLERGHNEQFF TGTGCCAGCAGCTTAGAGCGGGGACACAATGAGCAGTTCTTC
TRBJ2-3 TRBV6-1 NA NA CASSDFRSRLTDTQYF TGTGCCAGCAGTGATTTTCGTTCGCGGCTCACAGATACGCAGTATTTT
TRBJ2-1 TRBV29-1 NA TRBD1 CSVEGGTGLYNEQFF TGCAGCGTTGAAGGAGGGACAGGGCTTTACAATGAGCAGTTCTTC
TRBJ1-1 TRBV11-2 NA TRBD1 CASSLIWAGGDGAFF TGTGCCAGCAGCTTAATCTGGGCAGGGGGCGACGGAGCTTTCTTT
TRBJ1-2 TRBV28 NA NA CASRPWGNYGYTF TGTGCCAGCAGACCTTGGGGTAACTATGGCTACACCTTC
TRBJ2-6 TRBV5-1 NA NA CASSSVAGANVLTF TGCGCCAGCAGCTCGGTGGCTGGGGCCAACGTCCTGACTTTC
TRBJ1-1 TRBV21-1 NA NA CASTHSPGTGGLNTEAFF TGTGCCAGCACCCACTCGCCCGGGACAGGGGGACTGAACACTGAAGCTTTCTTT
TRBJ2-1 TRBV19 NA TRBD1 CASSITDRVYNEQFF TGTGCCAGTAGTATTACGGACAGGGTTTACAATGAGCAGTTCTTC
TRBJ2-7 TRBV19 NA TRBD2 CASSPLRGGADEQYF TGTGCCAGTAGCCCCCTACGCGGGGGGGCTGACGAGCAGTACTTC
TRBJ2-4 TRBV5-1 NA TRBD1 CASSLNTLGTGTKNIQYF TGCGCCAGCAGCTTAAACACACTCGGGACAGGGACCAAAAACATTCAGTACTTC
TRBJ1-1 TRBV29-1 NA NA CSVDWGTEAFF TGCAGCGTTGACTGGGGCACTGAAGCTTTCTTT
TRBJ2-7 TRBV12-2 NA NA CASRLFRVVLYEQYF TGTGCAAGTCGGCTTTTTAGGGTCGTCCTCTACGAGCAGTACTTC
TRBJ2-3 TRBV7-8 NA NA CASSWVADTQYF TGTGCCAGCAGCTGGGTGGCAGATACGCAGTATTTT
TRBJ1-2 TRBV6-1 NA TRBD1 CASSRGLGGYTF TGTGCCAGCAGCAGGGGGCTTGGTGGCTACACCTTC
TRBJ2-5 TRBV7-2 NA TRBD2 CASSLGASGGQETQYF TGTGCCAGCAGCTTAGGGGCTAGCGGGGGGCAAGAGACCCAGTACTTC
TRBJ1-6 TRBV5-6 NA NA CASSLRAASYNSPLHF TGTGCCAGCAGCTTGAGGGCTGCCTCCTATAATTCACCCCTCCACTTT
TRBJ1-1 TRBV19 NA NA CASSIEGSGNTEAFF TGTGCCAGTAGTATAGAGGGTTCCGGAAACACTGAAGCTTTCTTT